This T cell receptor (beta chain) was obtained from a study of human T cells and chemical hapten exposure. Turning to the study itself: There were per-sample TCR yield variations, arising mainly from small pooled library volume differences. General observations from the study: The number of TCRs above 1 in 1000 frequency did not change after DPC sensitization.

About this clonotype: What it recognizes is unknown.

The V end lost 1 base, the J end lost 7 bases, and 11 bases lay between the germline ends. The CDR3 is made up of 15 amino acids. Germline V CDR1 and CDR2: SGHTA, FQGNSA. Researchers extracted total RNA from unfractionated whole blood. For the library, individual cDNA molecules each received unique molecular identifiers. In the original workflow: Samples held a median of approximately 94,000 TCRs, range about 23,224–700,000. TCRdb redid the calling of the reads with MiXCR, one entry per CDR3 protein. For this entry, the V and J calls and clone size follow TCRdb and not the study's own pipeline. The sample lists about 120,000 distinct CDR3 sequences, over 7.5% seen once, with about 1.4% in the top ten.

V usage is TRBV7-2 and J usage is TRBJ1-6; D is perhaps TRBD1 (5 bases). The sequencing sample was made of whole blood. This sequence was found in a human donor in good health. Some clones in this sample may be carry-over from other donors' samples. The CDR3 protein is CASSLDGGENSPLHF. The CDR3, as DNA: TGTGCCAGCAGCTTAGATGGGGGGGAGAATTCACCCCTCCACTTT.